This T cell receptor (beta chain) was sequenced in a study of T-cell memory formation after mild COVID-19. Notes on the study in general: Chiefly within CM and EM were the contracting CD4+ clones; CD8+ ones were within EMRA. CD4/CD8 balance characterized clones contracting day 15 to 85, and CD4+ skew characterized later expanders. Detection of some responders pre-infection suggested pre-existing cross-reactive memory T cells participated.

Concerning this clonotype: The antigen remains unidentified.

Constant-segment-primed 5'RACE gave TCR alpha and TCR beta cDNA libraries with sample barcodes and UMIs. TCRdb fed the 5' RACE reads into MiXCR, producing one record per CDR3 protein. This sample has around 250,000 distinct CDR3 sequences, with roughly 17% found just once. CDR1 SGHTA and CDR2 FQGNSA come from the germline V gene. The germline V and J ends were trimmed by 8 bases and 0 bases, with 19 bases remaining between them. This CDR3 spans 17 amino acids. What was sequenced was PBMCs or a T cell subset sorted from them (not recorded which). The sequence derives from a young man who had mild COVID-19 (a few samples of this study predate the infection). Cell type and time point are not known. The chain couples TRBV7-2 to TRBJ2-2, with D uncertain. For the CDR3, the DNA is TGTGCCAGCGGGATGCCCCGTCGGCAGCCGAACACCGGGGAGCTGTTTTTT. Its protein is CASGMPRRQPNTGELFF.